This passage covers 32 T cell receptor beta chains from one sample sequenced in a study of T cells after yellow fever vaccination. TCRdb recomputed calls from the 5' RACE reads with MiXCR, one row per CDR3 protein. The data show about 370,000 distinct CDR3 sequences, with 11% seen just once and roughly a sixth held by the top ten. This specimen consisted of PBMCs, obtained on the day of the first yellow fever vaccination. Every receptor here comes from a man aged 18 to 29 who received the YFV17D yellow fever vaccine.

The chain carries TRBV5-1 and TRBJ2-5, with unresolved D. V was pared by 2 bases and J by 5 bases, with 13 bases between. The CDR3 runs 14 residues. The germline V gene encodes CDR1 SGHRS and CDR2 YFSETQ. As DNA, the CDR3 is TGCGCCAGCAGCTTCAGTCCAAGAACGGAGACCCAGTACTTC. This sequence encodes CASSFSPRTETQYF.

The chain joins TRBV2 to TRBJ1-6, with no clear D. The length of the CDR3 is 16 residues. V was clipped by 3 bases and J by 1 base, with 10 bases between them. Germline assignment: CDR1 SNHLY and CDR2 FYNNEI. The CDR3: CASSDRSGSYNSPLHF. The CDR3 coding sequence is TGTGCCAGCAGTGATCGGTCTGGGTCCTATAATTCACCCCTCCACTTT.

This clonotype has a handful of counts. The chain carries TRBV20-1 and TRBJ2-2; D may be TRBD2 (6 bases). V dropped 0 bases and J dropped 4 bases, with 12 bases sitting between them. Per germline, CDR1 DFQATT and CDR2 SNEGSKA (reference sequence). The length of the CDR3 is 15 residues. This chain's CDR3 is CSAREWGVSTGELFF. Written as DNA, the CDR3 is TGCAGTGCTAGAGAATGGGGGGTCTCCACCGGGGAGCTGTTTTTT.

This clonotype was seen more than once but under ten times. This chain joins TRBV29-1 and TRBJ2-5; 8 bases agree with TRBD1. The CDR3 has 13 residues. In germline, CDR1 is SQVTM, CDR2 ANQGSEA. With V trimmed by 3 bases and J by 4 bases, 4 bases remained unmatched. The CDR3 region has the DNA TGCAGCGTTGATGGACAGGGCGGAGAGACCCAGTACTTC. Its protein is CSVDGQGGETQYF.

A few counts support this clonotype. The rearrangement links TRBV7-9 to TRBJ1-6; a possible D gene is TRBD1 (6 bases). In germline, CDR1 is SEHNR, CDR2 FQNEAQ (reference sequence). The length of the CDR3 is 16 residues. V was pared by 3 bases and J by 0 bases, with 9 bases between. The CDR3 DNA sequence: TGTGCCAGCAGCTTTGGGGGCAACTCCTATAATTCACCCCTCCACTTT. This sequence encodes CASSFGGNSYNSPLHF.

This clonotype turned up a few times. This rearrangement joins TRBV5-4 to TRBJ2-3; weak D call: TRBD1 (7 bases). Trimming cost V 3 bases and J 5 bases, with 16 bases left between them. Germline CDR1 and CDR2: SGHNT and YYREEE (reference sequence). The CDR3 contains 15 residues. CDR3 DNA: TGTGCCAGCAGCTCGGGGACAGCCGGGAGAGATACGCAGTATTTT. It encodes CASSSGTAGRDTQYF.

This chain uses TRBV9 with TRBJ2-2; D possibly corresponds to TRBD2 (5 bases). V lost 0 bases and J lost 1, with 7 bases in between. The CDR3 runs 15 residues. Per germline, CDR1 SGDLS and CDR2 YYNGEE. This CDR3 is CASSVGSGNTGELFF. The DNA for the CDR3 is TGTGCCAGCAGCGTAGGAAGCGGGAACACCGGGGAGCTGTTTTTT.

This clonotype was recorded at least ten times. J is TRBJ2-3 and V is TRBV4-2; 10 bases align to TRBD2. The length of the CDR3 is 16 residues. The germline V gene has CDR1 LGHNA and CDR2 YNFKEQ. The V gene end was trimmed by 0 bases and the J gene end by 6 bases; junction bases not matched to a gene: 6. This CDR3 reads CASSQEQRGGPDTQYF. The CDR3 DNA reads TGTGCCAGCAGCCAAGAGCAGCGGGGGGGCCCCGATACGCAGTATTTT.

This clonotype has more than one count but fewer than ten. The chain couples TRBV11-2 to TRBJ1-2; D gene unclear. CDR1 is SGHAT and CDR2 is FQNNGV in the germline V gene. The CDR3 runs to 14 residues. V gave up 0 bases and J gave up 3 bases, with 8 bases separating them. DNA of the CDR3: TGTGCCAGCAGCTTAGATTCAGCCTACTATGGCTACACCTTC. Translating it yields CASSLDSAYYGYTF.

This chain joins TRBV7-2 and TRBJ2-3; 8 nucleotides line up with TRBD2. Losses at the gene ends were 1 base for V and 5 bases for J; bases not matched to a gene: 5. This CDR3 is built from 15 residues. Germline lookup yields CDR1 SGHTA and CDR2 FQGNSA. CDR3 coding DNA: TGTGCCAGCAGCTTAGTGGTGGCGGGGGGAGATACGCAGTATTTT. It encodes CASSLVVAGGDTQYF.

This clonotype was seen at least ten times. CDR3 sequence: CASSQDPEHETQYF. CDR3 coding DNA: TGTGCCAGCAGCCAAGATCCCGAGCACGAGACCCAGTACTTC. The V call is TRBV4-2, the J call TRBJ2-5, with unresolved D. CDR1 LGHNA and CDR2 YNFKEQ come from the germline V gene. The CDR3 consists of 14 residues. Trimming cost V 0 bases and J 5 bases, with 10 bases left between them.

The chain joins TRBV6-5 to TRBJ1-4; 7 bases match TRBD1. This CDR3 has 15 amino acids. Germline V gene data show CDR1 as MNHEY and CDR2 as SVGAGI. V lost 4 bases to trimming and J lost 7 bases; unmatched junction nucleotides: 9. The chain's CDR3 is CASSFTGEPGEKLFF. The CDR3 nucleotides read TGTGCCAGCAGTTTTACAGGGGAACCTGGTGAAAAACTGTTTTTT.

The chain combines TRBV7-6 with TRBJ2-5; D not resolved. The CDR3 runs 14 residues. V was shortened by 10 bases and J by 1 base, with 16 bases between the two germline ends. In germline, CDR1 is SGHVS, CDR2 FNYEAQ. The CDR3 DNA is TGTGCCACTTCCATAAGGGCAGGCCAAGAGACCCAGTACTTC. Encoded protein: CATSIRAGQETQYF.

Of note for this clonotype: This could be a read error, since a much larger clone is one nucleotide away. The rearrangement links TRBV10-3 to TRBJ2-2; the match to TRBD2 covers 7 bases. This CDR3 has 16 residues. Germline CDR1 is ENHRY and CDR2 is SYGVKD. With 6 bases clipped from V and 3 bases from J, the junction kept 10 bases outside the gene matches. The CDR3 loop reads CAISPGGGMDTGELFF. As DNA, the CDR3 is TGTGCCATCAGCCCCGGCGGGGGTATGGACACCGGGGAGCTGTTTTTT.

This clonotype was counted only a few times. J is TRBJ2-6 and V is TRBV5-1, with TRBD1 identical over 7 bases. The ends lost 6 bases at V and 0 bases at J; junction bases unmatched: 9. Germline lookup yields CDR1 SGHRS and CDR2 YFSETQ. This CDR3 has 17 residues. CDR3 bases: TGCGCCAGCATCGGGGACAGATTCTTCTCTGGGGCCAACGTCCTGACTTTC. Translating gives CASIGDRFFSGANVLTF.

This clonotype was detected only a few times. The chain couples TRBV27 to TRBJ2-7, with D possibly called TRBD1 or TRBD2 (5 bases each). Germline V lookup: CDR1 MNHEY, CDR2 SMNVEV (reference sequence). Trimming stripped 4 bases from V and 0 bases from J, with 7 bases between. The CDR3 has 13 residues. The CDR3 DNA sequence: TGTGCCAGCAGTTACGGGACCTCCTACGAGCAGTACTTC. This sequence encodes CASSYGTSYEQYF.

This clonotype was counted ten times or more. V is TRBV5-1 and J is TRBJ2-6; D gene uncertain. The germline V and J ends were trimmed by 1 base and 0 bases, with 11 bases remaining between them. Per the germline V gene, CDR1 is SGHRS and CDR2 is YFSETQ. The CDR3 covers 17 residues. Written as DNA, the CDR3 is TGCGCCAGCAGCTTGACCTTATTGAGCTCTGGGGCCAACGTCCTGACTTTC. Translating it yields CASSLTLLSSGANVLTF.

The rearrangement uses TRBV7-9 and TRBJ1-2, with D possibly TRBD1 on 6 matching bases. The V and J ends lost 1 base and 4 bases respectively, with 13 bases between them. CDR3 size: 15 residues. The germline CDR1 and CDR2 sequences are SEHNR and FQNEAQ (reference sequence). CDR3 protein: CASSLEAGVIYGYTF. CDR3 in DNA: TGTGCCAGCAGCTTAGAGGCAGGGGTAATCTATGGCTACACCTTC.

This clonotype has at least ten counts. This chain joins TRBV12-3 or TRBV12-4 and TRBJ2-3; D uncertain. The length of the CDR3 is 15 residues. V was clipped by 0 bases and J by 0 bases, with 7 bases between them. This chain's CDR3 is CASSLAVHSTDTQYF. The DNA for the CDR3 is TGTGCCAGCAGTTTAGCGGTACATAGCACAGATACGCAGTATTTT.

This chain uses TRBV9 with TRBJ2-7; 8 nucleotides line up with TRBD2. This CDR3 has 14 amino acids. V trimming: 6 bases; J trimming: 2 bases; junction bases outside the gene matches: 7. The V gene's germline CDR1 is SGDLS and CDR2 YYNGEE. CDR3 nucleotide sequence: TGTGCCAGCACCGGGGGGGACGGGCCCTACGAGCAGTACTTC. Protein: CASTGGDGPYEQYF.

The rearrangement uses TRBV7-9 and TRBJ1-1, with a weak D call TRBD1 (6 bases). Germline CDR1 and CDR2: SEHNR and FQNEAQ (reference sequence). CDR3 length: 14 residues. Trimming left V 7 bases short and J 1 base short, with 13 bases between. Written as DNA, the CDR3 is TGTGCCAGCAAGCGCACAGGGCCGAACACTGAAGCTTTCTTT. Translating gives CASKRTGPNTEAFF.

This chain uses TRBV3-1 with TRBJ1-2, with D maybe TRBD1 (5 bases). From germline, CDR1 is LGHDT and CDR2 YNNKEL (reference sequence). This CDR3 is built from 13 residues. V lost 7 bases and J lost 6, with 15 bases in between. The CDR3 coding sequence is TGTGCCAGCAAGGAGGAAGGGGAGAATGGCTACACCTTC. It translates to CASKEEGENGYTF.

The genes are TRBV29-1 and TRBJ1-5, with a possible D match to TRBD1 (5 bases). The germline gives CDR1 SQVTM, CDR2 ANQGSEA. This CDR3 has 13 amino acids. Trimming left V 4 bases short and J 3 bases short, with 10 bases between. CDR3 region: CSVGGTINQPQHF. DNA for the CDR3: TGCAGCGTTGGAGGGACCATCAATCAGCCCCAGCATTTT.

This clonotype has a handful of counts. The J gene is TRBJ2-7, the V gene TRBV7-8, with D possibly TRBD2 on 5 matching bases. This CDR3 is built from 15 residues. Germline-derived CDR1 and CDR2 are SGHVS and FQNEAQ. V was cut by 1 base and J by 6 bases, with 16 bases left in between. The CDR3 region is CASSLVSGGLGEQYF. In nucleotides, the CDR3 is TGTGCCAGCAGCTTAGTAAGTGGCGGGCTCGGCGAGCAGTACTTC.

This clonotype was seen many times. This chain connects TRBV7-9 to TRBJ2-5; D is unclear. V was trimmed by 1 base and J by 6 bases, leaving 0 bases between them. There are 10 residues in the CDR3. Germline CDR1 reads SEHNR; CDR2 reads FQNEAQ (reference sequence). CDR3 region: CASSLETQYF. The CDR3 bases are TGTGCCAGCAGCTTAGAGACCCAGTACTTC.

The chain's CDR3 is CSAPDRGPIIYTDTQYF. For the CDR3, the DNA is TGCAGTGCTCCTGACAGGGGCCCCATCATCTACACAGATACGCAGTATTTT. The V gene is TRBV20-1, the J gene TRBJ2-3; 8 bases match TRBD1. The V and J ends lost 5 bases and 2 bases, in that order; junction bases with no gene match: 15. The V gene's germline CDR1 is DFQATT and CDR2 SNEGSKA (reference sequence). This CDR3 contains 17 residues.

The rearrangement joins TRBV10-3 to TRBJ2-7, with 9 bases matching TRBD1. CDR1 ENHRY and CDR2 SYGVKD come from the germline V gene. This CDR3 is 16 amino acids long. V dropped 0 bases and J dropped 3; count of bases not matched to a gene: 6. The CDR3 loop is CAISESDRGTGYEQYF. CDR3 in DNA: TGTGCCATCAGTGAGTCGGACAGGGGAACTGGCTACGAGCAGTACTTC.

The rearrangement joins TRBV4-1 to TRBJ1-2; the match to TRBD1 covers 7 bases. The CDR3 extends over 16 amino acids. Trimming at V came to 4 bases and at J to 8 bases, leaving 16 bases not matched to a gene. The germline gives CDR1 MGHRA, CDR2 YSYEKL. The CDR3 region has the DNA TGCGCCAGCAGCCCTCTTACAGGGGCGGAGGGGGCCGGCTACACCTTC. This gives the protein CASSPLTGAEGAGYTF.

This chain links TRBV20-1 with TRBJ1-2; unclear D gene. The V gene lost 0 bases and the J gene lost 4 bases, with 12 bases spanning the gap. This CDR3 spans 14 amino acids. CDR1 is DFQATT and CDR2 is SNEGSKA in the germline V gene (reference sequence). The CDR3 bases are TGCAGTGCTAGAGATCTACCGGCAGGCTATGGCTACACCTTC. It yields the protein CSARDLPAGYGYTF.

The chain has TRBV5-6 and TRBJ2-7; 8 nucleotides line up with TRBD1. CDR1 and CDR2 from the germline V gene are SGHDT and YYEEEE. The junction had 9 bases not matched to a gene; V was cut back by 3 bases and J by 4 bases. The CDR3 consists of 15 residues. The CDR3: CASSYPGQGLYEQYV. The CDR3 region has the DNA TGTGCCAGCAGCTACCCCGGACAGGGATTATACGAGCAGTACGTC.

Many counts were recorded for this clonotype. The chain is built from TRBV5-1 and TRBJ2-3, with 7 bases aligning to TRBD1. V was pared by 0 bases and J by 3 bases, with 7 bases of the junction left unmatched. The CDR3 consists of 16 residues. Germline V gene lookup returns CDR1 SGHRS and CDR2 YFSETQ. The CDR3 spells CASSLANRGGTDTQYF. Here the CDR3 DNA reads TGCGCCAGCAGCTTGGCAAACAGGGGCGGGACAGATACGCAGTATTTT. The full variable domain, in which reference TRBV5-1 and TRBJ2-3 provide the parts outside the CDR3, is KAGVTQTPRYLIKTRGQQVTLSCSPISGHRSVSWYQQTPGQGLQFLFEYFSETQRNKGNFPGRFSGRQFSNSRSEMNVSTLELGDSALYLCASSLANRGGTDTQYFGPGTRLTVL.

The chain combines TRBV12-3 or TRBV12-4 with TRBJ2-3, with D unresolved. Trimming cost V 2 bases and J 8 bases, with 8 bases left between them. CDR3 size: 12 residues. The CDR3 reads CASSLRAPTQYF. DNA for the CDR3: TGTGCCAGCAGTTTAAGGGCCCCTACGCAGTATTTT.